This T cell receptor (beta chain) was identified during a study of control samples from healthy donors and cancer patients. TCRdb keeps only in-frame clones here, not all; method: immunoSEQ multiplex PCR. Here the sample spans about 190,000 clones, approximately 91% being singletons. The CDR3 runs 15 residues. The rearrangement links TRBV12-2 to TRBJ1-5; the table assigns TRBD1, which was not confirmed against the DNA. TRBV12-2 is given as a pseudogene. The sample taken for sequencing was blood. The sequence was obtained from a man younger than 40 in good health. The CDR3 sequence: CASRPDRGRNQPQHF. CDR3 DNA: TGTGCAAGTCGCCCGGACAGGGGAAGGAATCAGCCCCAGCATTTT.